This TCR beta chain was documented in a study of CD8 T cells in ankylosing spondylitis. With molecular barcodes, quantitative 5'-RACE was used to make the TCR beta libraries. MiXCR, run by TCRdb on the 5' RACE reads, gives a single entry per CDR3 protein. The sample holds around 770,000 distinct CDR3 sequences, 12% seen once. This clonotype was counted at least ten times. What it binds is unknown. Whole-study results and caveats: Clones linked to the disease showed a CD8+ phenotype. They occurred at relatively low frequencies in peripheral blood. The authors reported significant enrichment of disease-linked clones in matched ankylosing spondylitis synovial fluid. Characteristic, it appeared, of ankylosing spondylitis blood was a TCR beta motif of eight highly homologous variants.

From germline, CDR1 is SQVTM and CDR2 ANQGSEA. The CDR3 extends over 14 amino acids. Trimming shortened V by 4 bases and J by 4 bases, and 14 bases separated the two germline ends. The sequence derives from a male donor with ankylosing spondylitis. The specimen was blood, either unsorted or a sorted T cell fraction (not recorded which). The chain links TRBV29-1 to TRBJ2-1; the D is unclear. The CDR3 coding sequence is TGCAGCGTTGGGTACTCTTATGGGTACAATGAGCAGTTCTTC. Encoded protein: CSVGYSYGYNEQFF.